The clone carrying this TCR beta chain came up a few times. Its specificity is unknown. Sample-barcoded 5' priming and a J-beta primer mix drove a second PCR of roughly 7 to 11 cycles. TCRdb reprocessed the 5' RACE reads via MiXCR and lists one record per CDR3 protein. This table has about 780,000 distinct CDR3 sequences, about 45% appearing once. These data come from a study of blood T cells in healthy people across ages. Study-wide results and limits: Among long-lived donors, naive CD4+ cells were more numerous and diversity higher than in aged donors.

With 3 bases removed from V and 4 bases from J, the gap between germline ends came to 15 bases. The germline gives CDR1 DFQATT, CDR2 SNEGSKA (reference sequence). The CDR3 length is 14 residues. The clonotype originates from a man aged 80 or over in good health. The sample was blood. The chain uses TRBV20-1 and TRBJ2-5; tentatively, D is TRBD2 (6 bases). This CDR3 is CSASAQGGRETQYF. In DNA, the CDR3 is TGCAGTGCTAGTGCGCAGGGAGGTCGAGAGACCCAGTACTTC.